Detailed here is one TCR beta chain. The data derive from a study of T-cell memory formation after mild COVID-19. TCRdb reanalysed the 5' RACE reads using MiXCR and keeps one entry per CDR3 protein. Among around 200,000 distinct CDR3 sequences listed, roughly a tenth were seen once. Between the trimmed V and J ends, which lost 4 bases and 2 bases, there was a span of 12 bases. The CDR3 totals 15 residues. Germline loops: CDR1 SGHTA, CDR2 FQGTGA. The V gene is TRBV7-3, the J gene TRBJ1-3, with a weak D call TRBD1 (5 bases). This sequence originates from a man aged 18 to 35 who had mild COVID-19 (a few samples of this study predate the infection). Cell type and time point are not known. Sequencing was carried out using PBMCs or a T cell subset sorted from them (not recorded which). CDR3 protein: CASSSNGGAGNTIYF. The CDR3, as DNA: TGTGCCAGCAGCTCGAATGGAGGGGCTGGAAACACCATATATTTT. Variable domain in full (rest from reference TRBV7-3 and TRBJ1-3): GAGVSQTPSNKVTEKGKYVELRCDPISGHTALYWYRQSLGQGPEFLIYFQGTGAADDSGLPNDRFFAVRPEGSVSTLKIQRTERGDSAVYLCASSSNGGAGNTIYFGEGSWLTVV.